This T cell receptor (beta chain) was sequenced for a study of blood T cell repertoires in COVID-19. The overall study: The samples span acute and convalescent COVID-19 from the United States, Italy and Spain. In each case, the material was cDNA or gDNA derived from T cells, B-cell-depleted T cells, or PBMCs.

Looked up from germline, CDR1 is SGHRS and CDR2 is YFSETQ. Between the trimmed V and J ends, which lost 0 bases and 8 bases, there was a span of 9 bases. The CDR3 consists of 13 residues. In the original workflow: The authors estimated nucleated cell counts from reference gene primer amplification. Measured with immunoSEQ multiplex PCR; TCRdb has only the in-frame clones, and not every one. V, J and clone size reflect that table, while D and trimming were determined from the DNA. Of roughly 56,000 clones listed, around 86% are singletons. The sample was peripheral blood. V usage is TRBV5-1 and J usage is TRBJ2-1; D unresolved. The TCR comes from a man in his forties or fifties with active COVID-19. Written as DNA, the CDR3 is TGCGCCAGCAGCTTGGGGCAGTCCGATGAGCAGTTCTTC. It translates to CASSLGQSDEQFF. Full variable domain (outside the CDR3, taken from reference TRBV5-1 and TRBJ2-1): KAGVTQTPRYLIKTRGQQVTLSCSPISGHRSVSWYQQTPGQGLQFLFEYFSETQRNKGNFPGRFSGRQFSNSRSEMNVSTLELGDSALYLCASSLGQSDEQFFGPGTRLTVL.